This entry lists 22 T cell receptor beta chains sequenced from one sample in a study of Ad26.COV2.S vaccination and SARS-CoV-2 variants. Sequenced by immunoSEQ multiplex PCR; TCRdb stores in-frame clones only, minus some. The table has nearly 400,000 clones, 70% to 90% seen once. Treatment: around 19 received Ad26.COV2.S at low or high dose, single or two shots; several received placebo; per-sample allocation not given. Vaccine and placebo recipients were sampled on day 63 after the first injection. The sequencing here drew on peripheral blood, taken in a trial of Ad26.COV2.S vaccine versus placebo. These receptors were obtained from a person between 18 and 65 years old who received the Ad26.COV2.S COVID-19 vaccine or a placebo.

This chain links TRBV2 with TRBJ2-6; D possibly corresponds to TRBD2 (5 bases). Between the trimmed V and J ends, which lost 6 bases and 4 bases, there was a span of 16 bases. This CDR3 region has 16 residues. Germline V CDR1 and CDR2: SNHLY, FYNNEI. CDR3 bases: TGTGCCAGCAGGGGTCCGGCGCGGGCCGGGGCCAACGTCCTGACTTTC. Protein sequence: CASRGPARAGANVLTF. The complete variable domain, with remaining parts taken from reference TRBV2 and TRBJ2-6, reads EPEVTQTPSHQVTQMGQEVILRCVPISNHLYFYWYRQILGQKVEFLVSFYNNEISEKSEIFDDQFSVERPDGSNFTLKIRSTKLEDSAMYFCASRGPARAGANVLTFGAGSRLTVL.

This chain uses TRBV28 with TRBJ2-7; D remains ambiguous. V gave up 5 bases and J gave up 3 bases, with 8 bases separating them. Germline V gene lookup returns CDR1 MDHEN and CDR2 SYDVKM. The CDR3 totals 12 residues. The CDR3 spells CASSHTYYEQYF. In nucleotides, the CDR3 is TGTGCCAGCAGTCACACATACTACGAGCAGTACTTC.

This clone was observed a few times. This chain connects TRBV9 to TRBJ2-1; maybe TRBD2 (6 bases). The CDR3 has 15 residues. The V gene's germline CDR1 is SGDLS and CDR2 YYNGEE. Trimming removed 4 bases from V and 3 bases from J, with 14 bases in between. The CDR3 sequence: CASSPGTLGYNEQFF. DNA of the CDR3: TGTGCCAGCAGCCCTGGGACTTTGGGCTACAATGAGCAGTTCTTC.

The rearrangement uses TRBV5-6 and TRBJ2-7; D is possibly TRBD2 (6 bases). CDR3 length equals 15 residues. V lost 2 bases, J lost 3 bases, and 15 bases lay in between. Germline V gene sequence: CDR1 SGHDT, CDR2 YYEEEE. CDR3 sequence (DNA): TGTGCCAGCAGCTTTCGGGACTTGGGCAGCTACGAGCAGTACTTC. Protein: CASSFRDLGSYEQYF.

This chain links TRBV5-8 with TRBJ2-2; 9 positions match TRBD1. CDR1 and CDR2 (germline): SGHTS, YDEGEE. The trim removed 0 bases at V and 5 bases at J, leaving 2 bases unmatched. CDR3 size: 15 residues. DNA for the CDR3: TGTGCCAGCAGCTTGGGGACAGGGGTAACCGGGGAGCTGTTTTTT. Protein sequence: CASSLGTGVTGELFF.

This chain links TRBV2 with TRBJ1-6; the D gene is possibly TRBD1 (5 bases). V was trimmed by 6 bases and J by 10 bases, leaving 16 bases between them. The CDR3 consists of 14 residues. Germline CDR1 is SNHLY and CDR2 is FYNNEI. For the CDR3, the DNA is TGTGCCAGCAGCACGGATCCGGGGGAATCACCCCTCCACTTT. Encoded protein: CASSTDPGESPLHF. Full variable domain (outside the CDR3, taken from reference TRBV2 and TRBJ1-6): EPEVTQTPSHQVTQMGQEVILRCVPISNHLYFYWYRQILGQKVEFLVSFYNNEISEKSEIFDDQFSVERPDGSNFTLKIRSTKLEDSAMYFCASSTDPGESPLHFGNGTRLTVT.

This clone was detected only once. This sequence joins TRBV4-2 and TRBJ2-2; the match to TRBD2 covers 9 bases. Germline CDR1 reads LGHNA; CDR2 reads YNFKEQ. V was pared by 0 bases and J by 6 bases, with 8 bases of the junction left unmatched. This CDR3 spans 17 amino acids. DNA of the CDR3: TGTGCCAGCAGCCAAGATCTCGCTAGCGGGATCTCCGGGGAGCTGTTTTTT. Protein sequence: CASSQDLASGISGELFF.

In its sample, this clone was seen once. The sample contains more than one DNA sequence encoding this CDR3. The V gene is TRBV9, the J gene TRBJ2-5, with D unclear. The CDR3 consists of 12 residues. CDR1 and CDR2 (germline): SGDLS, YYNGEE. V dropped 0 bases and J dropped 5 bases, with 5 bases sitting between them. The CDR3 region is CASSVEGETQYF. The CDR3 coding sequence is TGTGCCAGCAGCGTAGAGGGTGAGACCCAGTACTTC.

Worth noting for this clone: One end of the junction is discordant with germline, which a read error may explain. This chain uses TRBV20-1 with TRBJ1-4; no definite D call. The germline CDR1 and CDR2 sequences are DFQATT and SNEGSKA (reference sequence). This CDR3 is 10 amino acids long. CDR3 coding DNA: TGCAGTGCTAGAGATAGGGCCTCGATTTTT. Translating it yields CSARDRASIF.

The chain employs TRBV7-3 and TRBJ2-7; 10 nucleotides agree with TRBD2. Trimming removed 2 bases from V and 5 bases from J; junction bases left unmatched: 6. The CDR3 has 15 residues. Germline CDR1 is SGHTA and CDR2 is FQGTGA. The CDR3, as DNA: TGTGCCAGCAGCTTATTCACTAGCGGGATCCACGAGCAGTACTTC. Protein product: CASSLFTSGIHEQYF.

The rearrangement links TRBV2 to TRBJ1-1, with D possibly TRBD1 on 6 matching bases. Between the trimmed V and J ends, which lost 10 bases and 0 bases, there was a span of 15 bases. The V gene's germline CDR1 is SNHLY and CDR2 FYNNEI. This CDR3 is built from 14 residues. The CDR3 here is CATLPGAMNTEAFF. CDR3 bases: TGTGCCACACTTCCAGGGGCCATGAACACTGAAGCTTTCTTT.

The V and J genes are TRBV10-3 and TRBJ2-3, with a weak D call TRBD1 (6 bases). This CDR3 has 16 amino acids. Trimming cost V 6 bases and J 0 bases, with 16 bases left between them. Per the germline V gene, CDR1 is ENHRY and CDR2 is SYGVKD. CDR3 loop: CAIRYTGSESTDTQYF. The CDR3 DNA is TGTGCCATCAGATATACAGGGTCGGAGAGCACAGATACGCAGTATTTT.

The chain links TRBV5-4 to TRBJ2-5; 7 bases agree with TRBD1. Germline trimming cut 5 bases from V and 0 bases from J; bases unmatched to any gene: 4. The CDR3 sequence is 14 residues long. Germline V CDR1 and CDR2: SGHNT, YYREEE (reference sequence). This CDR3 is CASSSQGDQETQYF. The DNA of the CDR3 is TGTGCCAGCAGTTCCCAGGGGGACCAAGAGACCCAGTACTTC.

The chain is built from TRBV2 and TRBJ1-1; D is ambiguous. Per the germline V gene, CDR1 is SNHLY and CDR2 is FYNNEI. This CDR3 comprises 15 residues. The V end was cut by 2 bases, the J end by 12 bases, with 22 bases between. The CDR3 coding sequence is TGTGCCAGCAGTGAATTGTCCGTGACCGTGGATGGTCCTTTCTTT. Translated: CASSELSVTVDGPFF.

The chain joins TRBV28 to TRBJ1-1, with D uncertain. Germline assignment: CDR1 MDHEN and CDR2 SYDVKM. The V gene lost 8 bases and the J gene lost 0 bases, with 7 bases spanning the gap. The CDR3 contains 12 residues. Here the CDR3 reads CASSPLNTEAFF. CDR3 in DNA: TGTGCCAGCTCACCTTTGAACACTGAAGCTTTCTTT.

The chain has TRBV27 and TRBJ2-5; no clear D. Germline values: CDR1 MNHEY, CDR2 SMNVEV (reference sequence). The CDR3 length is 14 residues. Trimming left V 5 bases short and J 2 bases short, with 12 bases between. CDR3 bases: TGTGCCAGCAGTAGGGATAGGCAGCAAGAGACCCAGTACTTC. This translates into CASSRDRQQETQYF.

CDR3 region: CASSLVGVLGTEAFF. The CDR3 region has the DNA TGTGCCAGCAGCTTAGTAGGGGTTCTTGGCACTGAAGCTTTCTTT. The rearrangement uses TRBV7-9 and TRBJ1-1, with D perhaps matching TRBD1 (5 bases). CDR3 size: 15 residues. CDR1 and CDR2 from the germline V gene are SEHNR and FQNEAQ (reference sequence). V lost 1 base, J lost 4 bases, and 13 bases lay in between.

This rearrangement joins TRBV5-5 to TRBJ1-3; D gene unclear. The CDR3 is made up of 14 amino acids. V lost 4 bases to trimming and J lost 0 bases, with 8 bases between them. CDR1 and CDR2 (germline): SGHKS, YYEKEE (reference sequence). The CDR3 reads CASSRGSSGNTIYF. CDR3 bases: TGTGCCAGCAGCCGGGGATCCTCTGGAAACACCATATATTTT.

The V call is TRBV27, the J call TRBJ2-1; 12 bases map to TRBD2. CDR3 length equals 17 residues. V dropped 4 bases and J dropped 6; count of bases not matched to a gene: 10. Germline V gene lookup returns CDR1 MNHEY and CDR2 SMNVEV (reference sequence). CDR3 in DNA: TGTGCCAGCAGTTCCCCCACGACTAGCGGGAGTATCAATGAGCAGTTCTTC. Protein product: CASSSPTTSGSINEQFF.

V and J are TRBV7-9 and TRBJ1-4, with D uncertain. This CDR3 has 14 amino acids. CDR1 SEHNR and CDR2 FQNEAQ come from the germline V gene (reference sequence). The V end lost 0 bases, the J end lost 4 bases, and 6 bases lay between the germline ends. The CDR3, as DNA: TGTGCCAGCAGCTTAGCGGGTCATAATGAAAAACTGTTTTTT. It encodes CASSLAGHNEKLFF.

This clone was found once. V and J are TRBV7-9 and TRBJ2-2; D may correspond to TRBD1 or TRBD2 (5 bases each). Germline V CDR1 and CDR2: SEHNR, FQNEAQ (reference sequence). The CDR3 extends over 17 amino acids. Trimming took 5 bases from V and 1 from J, leaving 17 bases between them. The CDR3 sequence is CASSTTAGTGNTGELFF. The CDR3, as DNA: TGTGCCAGCAGCACTACCGCCGGGACGGGGAACACCGGGGAGCTGTTTTTT. The complete variable domain, with remaining parts taken from reference TRBV7-9 and TRBJ2-2, reads DTGVSQNPRHKITKRGQNVTFRCDPISEHNRLYWYRQTLGQGPEFLTYFQNEAQLEKSRLLSDRFSAERPKGSFSTLEIQRTEQGDSAMYLCASSTTAGTGNTGELFFGEGSRLTVL.

The gene calls are TRBV9 and TRBJ2-2; 8 bases align to TRBD1. The V gene's germline CDR1 is SGDLS and CDR2 YYNGEE. The CDR3 has 16 residues. The V segment lost 3 bases and the J segment 0 bases; nucleotides outside the gene matches: 4. The CDR3 reads CASSARQGTNTGELFF. The DNA for the CDR3 is TGTGCCAGCAGCGCCAGACAGGGGACGAACACCGGGGAGCTGTTTTTT.